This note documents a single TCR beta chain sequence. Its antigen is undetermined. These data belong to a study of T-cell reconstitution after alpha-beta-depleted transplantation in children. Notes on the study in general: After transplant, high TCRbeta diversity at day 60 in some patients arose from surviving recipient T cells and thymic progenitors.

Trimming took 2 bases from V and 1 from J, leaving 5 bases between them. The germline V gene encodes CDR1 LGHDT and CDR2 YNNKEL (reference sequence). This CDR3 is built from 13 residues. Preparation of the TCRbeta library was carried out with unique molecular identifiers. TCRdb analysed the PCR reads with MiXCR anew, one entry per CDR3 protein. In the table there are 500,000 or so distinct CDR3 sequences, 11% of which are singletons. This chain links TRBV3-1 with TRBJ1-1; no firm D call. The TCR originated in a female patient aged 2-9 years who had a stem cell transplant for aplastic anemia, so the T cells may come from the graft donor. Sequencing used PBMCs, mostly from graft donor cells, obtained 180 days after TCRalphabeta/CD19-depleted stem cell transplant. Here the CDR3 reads CASSQYRNTEAFF. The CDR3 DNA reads TGTGCCAGCAGCCAATACAGGAACACTGAAGCTTTCTTT. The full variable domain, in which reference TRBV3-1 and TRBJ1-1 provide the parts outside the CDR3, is DTAVSQTPKYLVTQMGNDKSIKCEQNLGHDTMYWYKQDSKKFLKIMFSYNNKELIINETVPNRFSPKSPDKAHLNLHINSLELGDSAVYFCASSQYRNTEAFFGQGTRLTVV.